The 20 T cell receptor beta chains listed next were all sequenced from one sample in a study of response to subunit inactivated influenza vaccine. TCRdb re-called the RT-PCR reads with MiXCR, one entry per CDR3 protein. The table has 450,000 to 600,000 distinct CDR3 sequences, 7.6% seen once. The starting material was PBMCs from blood, obtained around 2 years after vaccination. The receptors originated from a man between 50 and 69 years old who received an inactivated influenza vaccine.

This clonotype has a handful of counts. The chain employs TRBV27 and TRBJ2-1, with D possibly matching TRBD2 (6 bases). Per germline, CDR1 MNHEY and CDR2 SMNVEV (reference sequence). This CDR3 spans 14 amino acids. Trimming shortened V by 7 bases and J by 6 bases, and 16 bases separated the two germline ends. Here the CDR3 DNA reads TGTGCCAGCACCCTCGGAGGGCCCGGCAATGAGCAGTTCTTC. It yields the protein CASTLGGPGNEQFF.

As for this clonotype: Because the CDR3 is missing its conserved closing phenylalanine or tryptophan, this is likely a read error. The rearrangement uses TRBV5-1 and TRBJ2-4, with a possible D match to TRBD1 (5 bases). Germline lookup yields CDR1 SGHRS and CDR2 YFSETQ. The CDR3 has 17 amino acids. Trimming removed 0 bases from V and 1 base from J, with 14 bases in between. The DNA of the CDR3 is TGCGCCAGCAGCTTGGCCAGGGTTGATGGGGCCAAAAACATTCAGTACGTC. Translated: CASSLARVDGAKNIQYV.

This clonotype was seen more than once but under ten times. The rearrangement links TRBV5-1 to TRBJ2-7; TRBD1 might be the D (8 bases). This CDR3 is built from 15 residues. The V gene's germline CDR1 is SGHRS and CDR2 YFSETQ. With 1 base removed from V and 4 bases from J, the gap between germline ends came to 15 bases. CDR3 bases: TGCGCCAGCAGCTTGTACGACAGGGGAGGGTACGAGCAGTACTTC. Its protein is CASSLYDRGGYEQYF. Drawing the rest from reference TRBV5-1 and TRBJ2-7, the complete variable domain is KAGVTQTPRYLIKTRGQQVTLSCSPISGHRSVSWYQQTPGQGLQFLFEYFSETQRNKGNFPGRFSGRQFSNSRSEMNVSTLELGDSALYLCASSLYDRGGYEQYFGPGTRLTVT.

This clonotype has a count of ten or more. The V call is TRBV10-3, the J call TRBJ2-1; D might be TRBD1 or TRBD2, each matching 5 bases. In germline, CDR1 is ENHRY, CDR2 SYGVKD. V gave up 7 bases and J gave up 9 bases, with 22 bases separating them. The CDR3 is 15 amino acids. As DNA, the CDR3 is TGTGCCATCATTAGACCGGGACCAGAGCCAATTGAGCAGTTCTTC. This translates into CAIIRPGPEPIEQFF.

This clonotype showed up just a few times. The chain joins TRBV5-1 to TRBJ2-7; 7 bases are shared with TRBD2. CDR3 length: 14 residues. V was clipped by 4 bases and J by 6 bases; unmatched bases: 10. Germline CDR1 reads SGHRS; CDR2 reads YFSETQ. CDR3 DNA: TGCGCCAGCAGCAACAGCAGGGACTATGGCGAGCAGTACTTC. Translation: CASSNSRDYGEQYF.

This clonotype was observed a handful of times. The chain is built from TRBV20-1 and TRBJ1-1; D is perhaps TRBD1 (6 bases). V lost 0 bases to trimming and J lost 7 bases, with 12 bases between them. The CDR3 covers 13 residues. Germline values: CDR1 DFQATT, CDR2 SNEGSKA (reference sequence). In nucleotides, the CDR3 is TGCAGTGCTAGAGACCTACAGGGAGATGAAGCTTTCTTT. Encoded protein: CSARDLQGDEAFF.

This clonotype was detected many times. This chain uses TRBV29-1 with TRBJ2-1; 16 nucleotides match TRBD2. V shed 6 bases, J shed 2 bases, and the junction held 4 bases outside the gene matches. Germline V gene sequence: CDR1 SQVTM, CDR2 ANQGSEA. CDR3 size: 16 residues. This chain's CDR3 is CSVQGTSGGAYNEQFF. CDR3 in DNA: TGCAGCGTCCAAGGGACTAGCGGGGGGGCCTACAATGAGCAGTTCTTC.

In its sample, this clonotype was seen a few times. The chain links TRBV20-1 to TRBJ2-1; D call uncertain. Germline V gene sequence: CDR1 DFQATT, CDR2 SNEGSKA (reference sequence). Trimming removed 0 bases at V and 1 base at J, with 13 bases between. This CDR3 is 16 amino acids long. The CDR3 sequence is CSARDPLEASYNEQFF. The CDR3 region has the DNA TGCAGTGCTAGAGATCCGCTAGAAGCATCCTACAATGAGCAGTTCTTC.

V usage is TRBV29-1 and J usage is TRBJ1-2; no clear D. Trimming pared 7 bases from V and 6 bases from J, leaving 12 bases between. The CDR3 has 11 amino acids. CDR1 is SQVTM and CDR2 is ANQGSEA in the germline V gene. DNA of the CDR3: TGCAGCGGTTACAAACAGAATGGCTACACCTTC. Translated: CSGYKQNGYTF.

This clonotype was picked up a small number of times. The chain employs TRBV4-3 and TRBJ2-1; 12 bases are shared with TRBD2. In germline, CDR1 is LGHNA, CDR2 YSLEER. This CDR3 spans 16 amino acids. Losses at the gene ends were 1 base for V and 7 bases for J; bases not matched to a gene: 5. The CDR3 loop reads CASSQAPSGGANEQFF. The CDR3 nucleotides are TGCGCCAGCAGCCAAGCGCCTAGCGGGGGGGCGAATGAGCAGTTCTTC.

The CDR3 spells CASSRYRAGFVQNNEQFF. The CDR3, as DNA: TGTGCCAGCAGCCGCTATCGAGCGGGATTTGTCCAAAACAATGAGCAGTTCTTC. The chain joins TRBV11-1 to TRBJ2-1; 7 nucleotides line up with TRBD2. Trimming cost V 5 bases and J 5 bases; bases outside gene matches: 18. The CDR3 is 18 amino acids. Per the germline V gene, CDR1 is SGHAT and CDR2 is FQDESV (reference sequence).

This clonotype was counted many times. The gene calls are TRBV15 and TRBJ2-5, with 8 positions matching TRBD2. CDR1 and CDR2 (germline): LNHNV, YYDKDF (reference sequence). The CDR3 consists of 14 residues. CDR3 nucleotides: TGTGCGACTAACACGGGGGGGATTCAAGAGACCCAGTACTTC. It yields the protein CATNTGGIQETQYF.

The J gene is TRBJ2-1, the V gene TRBV7-9; TRBD2 matches 7 bases. The CDR3 consists of 15 residues. Losses at the gene ends were 5 bases for V and 0 bases for J; bases not matched to a gene: 4. CDR1 is SEHNR, CDR2 FQNEAQ, per germline (reference sequence). CDR3 protein: CASSLLAPSYNEQFF. For the CDR3, the DNA is TGTGCCAGCAGCCTACTAGCGCCCTCCTACAATGAGCAGTTCTTC.

Remarks on this clonotype: The limits of the CDR3 on the DNA are not certain, so only TCRdb's listed CDR3 is given. The V gene is TRBV9, the J gene TRBJ2-7; TRBD1 reflects the table's D call only, with no check against the DNA. From germline, CDR1 is SGDLS and CDR2 YYNGEE. The CDR3 spans 15 amino acids, including both terminal residues. CDR3 sequence reads: CASSVEVGPGSSISF.

The chain links TRBV7-2 to TRBJ2-3; D ambiguous. Trimming cost V 6 bases and J 2 bases, with 12 bases left between them. Germline V CDR1 and CDR2: SGHTA, FQGNSA. The CDR3 covers 14 residues. The CDR3, as DNA: TGTGCCAGCAGGAAGGTGTTTTCCACAGATACGCAGTATTTT. Its protein is CASRKVFSTDTQYF.

The chain carries TRBV5-1 and TRBJ1-3, with TRBD1 as a possible D gene (5 bases). This CDR3 region has 16 residues. Looked up from germline, CDR1 is SGHRS and CDR2 is YFSETQ. The V and J ends lost 1 base and 0 bases respectively, with 11 bases between them. The CDR3 region has the DNA TGCGCCAGCAGCTTGACAGGAGCCCTCTCTGGAAACACCATATATTTT. Protein: CASSLTGALSGNTIYF. The full variable domain, rest sourced from reference TRBV5-1 and TRBJ1-3, is KAGVTQTPRYLIKTRGQQVTLSCSPISGHRSVSWYQQTPGQGLQFLFEYFSETQRNKGNFPGRFSGRQFSNSRSEMNVSTLELGDSALYLCASSLTGALSGNTIYFGEGSWLTVV.

The rearrangement links TRBV20-1 to TRBJ1-2; 7 bases match TRBD1. The CDR3 is made up of 12 amino acids. Trimming cost V 5 bases and J 7 bases; bases outside gene matches: 7. Germline CDR1 is DFQATT and CDR2 is SNEGSKA (reference sequence). The CDR3: CSAGPDRVGYTF. In DNA, the CDR3 is TGCAGTGCTGGACCCGACAGGGTTGGCTACACCTTC.

The chain recombines TRBV20-1 with TRBJ1-2; D may be TRBD1 (5 bases). Trimming removed 3 bases from V and 7 bases from J, with 6 bases in between. Germline V gives CDR1 DFQATT, CDR2 SNEGSKA (reference sequence). The CDR3 consists of 10 residues. The CDR3: CSARGVGYTF. The CDR3 DNA reads TGCAGTGCTAGGGGGGTTGGCTACACCTTC.

The chain recombines TRBV7-2 with TRBJ2-7, with D possibly being TRBD2 (6 bases). The length of the CDR3 is 13 residues. CDR1 SGHTA and CDR2 FQGNSA come from the germline V gene. Trimming removed 7 bases from V and 6 bases from J, with 16 bases in between. The CDR3 sequence: CASTLTRGSEQYF. Written as DNA, the CDR3 is TGTGCCAGCACCCTCACTCGGGGGAGCGAGCAGTACTTC.

This clonotype was counted only a few times. The chain recombines TRBV10-3 with TRBJ2-2, with D maybe TRBD1 (7 bases). Germline V gene sequence: CDR1 ENHRY, CDR2 SYGVKD. The CDR3 length is 16 residues. V was cut by 6 bases and J by 4 bases, with 18 bases left in between. The CDR3 loop reads CAISGGSGTATGELFF. CDR3 in DNA: TGTGCCATCAGCGGGGGATCCGGGACAGCCACCGGGGAGCTGTTTTTT.